Following are 6 T cell receptor beta chains from one sample sequenced in a study of blood T cell repertoires in COVID-19. Generated by immunoSEQ multiplex PCR, the TCRdb table keeps only in-frame clones and is missing some. The sample contains approximately 180,000 clones, about 90% of which appear only once. The sequenced sample consisted of peripheral blood. The source of these receptors is a man in his forties or fifties with active or convalescent COVID-19.

The rearrangement joins TRBV28 to TRBJ1-5; the D gene is possibly TRBD1 (5 bases). The V gene's germline CDR1 is MDHEN and CDR2 SYDVKM. Trimming took 3 bases from V and 5 from J, leaving 17 bases between them. CDR3 size: 16 residues. The CDR3 region has the DNA TGTGCCAGCAGTTTTACCGACAGCACCAACGATCAGCCCCAGCATTTT. It codes for CASSFTDSTNDQPQHF.

The chain combines TRBV13 with TRBJ1-6; 8 nucleotides align to TRBD1. The CDR3 runs to 13 residues. CDR1 is PRHDT and CDR2 is FYEKMQ in the germline V gene (reference sequence). The ends lost 7 bases at V and 10 bases at J; junction bases unmatched: 6. The CDR3 DNA sequence: TGTGCCAGCACGACAGGGGCTGGATCACCCCTCCACTTT. Amino acids: CASTTGAGSPLHF.

The chain uses TRBV30 and TRBJ1-5; no firm D call. Germline CDR1 and CDR2: GTSNPN and SVGIG (reference sequence). V gave up 3 bases and J gave up 7 bases, with 13 bases separating them. This CDR3 is built from 13 residues. In DNA form, the CDR3 reads TGTGCCTGGAGCCGGCCCCCAGGCCAGCCCCAGCATTTT. Protein product: CAWSRPPGQPQHF.

The CDR3 sequence is CASRLLQGSSTEAFF. CDR3 sequence (DNA): TGTGCCAGCAGGCTGTTACAGGGGAGCAGCACTGAAGCTTTCTTT. The gene calls are TRBV21-1 and TRBJ1-1; no check of the table's D call, TRBD1, against the DNA was made. TRBV21-1 is a pseudogene. This CDR3 is built from 15 residues.

The chain combines TRBV5-1 with TRBJ2-1, with 7 bases lining up with TRBD1. CDR3 size: 13 residues. Germline trimming cut 3 bases from V and 5 bases from J; bases unmatched to any gene: 2. Germline CDR1 is SGHRS and CDR2 is YFSETQ. Here the CDR3 DNA reads TGCGCCAGCAGCTATGACAGGGACAATGAGCAGTTCTTC. Its translation: CASSYDRDNEQFF.

This clone appeared once. This chain connects TRBV7-2 to TRBJ1-3; D is perhaps TRBD1 (6 bases). The CDR3 contains 14 residues. V shed 5 bases and J shed 2 bases, with 10 bases lying between them. Germline loops: CDR1 SGHTA, CDR2 FQGNSA. The CDR3 region is CASSPDSAGNTIYF. CDR3 nucleotide sequence: TGTGCCAGCAGCCCGGACAGCGCTGGAAACACCATATATTTT.